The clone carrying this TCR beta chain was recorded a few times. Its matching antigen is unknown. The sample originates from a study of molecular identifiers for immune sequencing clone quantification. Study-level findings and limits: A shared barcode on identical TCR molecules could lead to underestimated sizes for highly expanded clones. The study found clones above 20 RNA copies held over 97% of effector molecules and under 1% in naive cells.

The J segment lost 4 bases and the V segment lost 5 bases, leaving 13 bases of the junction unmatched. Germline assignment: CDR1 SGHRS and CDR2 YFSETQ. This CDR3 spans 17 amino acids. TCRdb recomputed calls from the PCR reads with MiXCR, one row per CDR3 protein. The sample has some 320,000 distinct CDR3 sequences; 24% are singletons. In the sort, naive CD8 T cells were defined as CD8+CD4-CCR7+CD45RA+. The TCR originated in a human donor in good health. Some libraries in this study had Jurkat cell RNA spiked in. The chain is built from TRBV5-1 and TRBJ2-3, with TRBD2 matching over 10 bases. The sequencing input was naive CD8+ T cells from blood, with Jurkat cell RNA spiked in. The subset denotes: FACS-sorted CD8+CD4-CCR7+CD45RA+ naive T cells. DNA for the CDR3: TGCGCCAGCAGATCCCCACCTAGCGGGGGATTCCCAGATACGCAGTATTTT. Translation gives CASRSPPSGGFPDTQYF.